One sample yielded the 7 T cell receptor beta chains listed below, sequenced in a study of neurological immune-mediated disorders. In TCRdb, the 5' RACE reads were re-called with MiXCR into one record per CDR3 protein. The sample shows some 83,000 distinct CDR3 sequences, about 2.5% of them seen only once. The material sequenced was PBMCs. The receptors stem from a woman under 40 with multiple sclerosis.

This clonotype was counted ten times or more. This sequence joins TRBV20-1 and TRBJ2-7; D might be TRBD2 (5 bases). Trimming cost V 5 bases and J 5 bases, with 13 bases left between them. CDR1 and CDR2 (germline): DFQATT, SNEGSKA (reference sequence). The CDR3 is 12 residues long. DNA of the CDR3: TGCAGTGCTTCGGGGAACGCGAACGAGCAGTACTTC. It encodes CSASGNANEQYF.

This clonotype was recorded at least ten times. The CDR3 region is CASSFRGRTETQYF. DNA of the CDR3: TGTGCCAGCAGCTTCAGGGGAAGGACAGAGACCCAGTACTTC. The chain is built from TRBV7-2 and TRBJ2-5; D may be TRBD1 (6 bases). The CDR3 extends over 14 amino acids. Germline assignment: CDR1 SGHTA and CDR2 FQGNSA. V was trimmed by 3 bases and J by 4 bases, leaving 12 bases between them.

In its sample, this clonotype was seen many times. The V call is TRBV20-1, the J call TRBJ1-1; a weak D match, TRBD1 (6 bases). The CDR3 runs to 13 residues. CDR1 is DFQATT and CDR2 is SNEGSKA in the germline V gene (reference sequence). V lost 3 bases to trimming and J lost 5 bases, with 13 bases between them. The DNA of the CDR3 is TGCAGTGCTAGGAGGCAGGGGAGGACTGAAGCTTTCTTT. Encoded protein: CSARRQGRTEAFF.

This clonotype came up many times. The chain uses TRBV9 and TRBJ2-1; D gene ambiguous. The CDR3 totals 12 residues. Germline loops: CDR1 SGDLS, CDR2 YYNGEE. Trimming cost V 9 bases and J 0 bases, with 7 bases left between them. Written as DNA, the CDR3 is TGTGCCACGCTAGACTCCTACAATGAGCAGTTCTTC. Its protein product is CATLDSYNEQFF.

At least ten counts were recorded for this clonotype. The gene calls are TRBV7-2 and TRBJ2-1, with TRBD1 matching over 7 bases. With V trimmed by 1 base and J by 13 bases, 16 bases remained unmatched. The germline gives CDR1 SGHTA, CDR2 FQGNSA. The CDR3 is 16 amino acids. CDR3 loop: CASSLVPPRQGVEQFF. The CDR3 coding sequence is TGTGCCAGCAGCTTAGTACCCCCGAGACAGGGAGTGGAACAGTTCTTC.

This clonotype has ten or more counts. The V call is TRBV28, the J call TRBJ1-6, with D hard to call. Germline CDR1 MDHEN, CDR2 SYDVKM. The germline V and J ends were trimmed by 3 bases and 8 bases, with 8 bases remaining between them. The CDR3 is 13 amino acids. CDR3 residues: CASSLTGYSPLHF. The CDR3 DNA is TGTGCCAGCAGTTTGACGGGCTATTCACCCCTCCACTTT.

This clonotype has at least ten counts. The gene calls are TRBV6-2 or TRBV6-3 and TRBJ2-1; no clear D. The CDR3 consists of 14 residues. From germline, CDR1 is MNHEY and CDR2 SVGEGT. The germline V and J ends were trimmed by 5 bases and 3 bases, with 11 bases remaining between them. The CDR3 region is CASSAKASYNEQFF. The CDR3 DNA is TGTGCCAGCAGTGCAAAGGCTAGCTACAATGAGCAGTTCTTC.